These 26 T cell receptor beta chains share one sample of origin, sequenced in a study of T cells in Graves' hyperthyroidism and ophthalmopathy (dated by TCRdb to about 2019). Library preparation employed multiplex PCR. Sequenced on an Illumina HiSeq 2000. The TCR beta CDR3 regions were amplified from the RNA transcripts. The TCR CDR3 was subjected to a first round of RT-PCR using the HTBI primer set and the Qiagen OneStep RT-PCR kit. TCRdb redid the processing of the public reads, applying fastp at Q25 and MiXCR, and retained in-frame beta chains. Merged by CDR3 protein, the rows form single entries marked with the most common genes and DNA. This sample lists a few hundred thousand distinct CDR3 sequences; 15% to 19% were detected once. Under 7.5% of the sample is held by the ten biggest clonotypes. Sequencing used blood. The receptors shown here come from a woman under 40 with Graves' hyperthyroidism.

This clonotype appeared a few times. The chain uses TRBV27 and TRBJ1-2, with D perhaps TRBD1 (6 bases). There are 13 residues in the CDR3. V lost 6 bases and J 4 bases, leaving 12 bases between the germline ends. Germline V lookup: CDR1 MNHEY, CDR2 SMNVEV (reference sequence). CDR3 sequence (DNA): TGTGCCAGCAGGGACAGTTATTCCTATGGCTACACCTTC. Protein: CASRDSYSYGYTF.

The CDR3 loop reads CASSLTMGTYEQYF. The CDR3 nucleotides read TGTGCCAGCAGTCTAACTATGGGGACCTACGAGCAGTACTTC. The chain is built from TRBV7-6 and TRBJ2-7; the D is unclear. The CDR3 consists of 14 residues. Germline CDR1 is SGHVS and CDR2 is FNYEAQ. Trimming stripped 6 bases from V and 2 bases from J, with 14 bases between.

This clonotype occurred many times. The gene calls are TRBV3-1 and TRBJ2-5; possible D gene TRBD2, 6 bases. This CDR3 has 13 amino acids. CDR1 is LGHDT, CDR2 YNNKEL, per germline (reference sequence). Trimming removed 1 base from V and 13 bases from J, with 16 bases in between. Here the CDR3 DNA reads TGTGCCAGCAGCCAAGTTCCTAGCGACGGAACGTACTTC. Translating it yields CASSQVPSDGTYF.

The sample holds many counts of this clonotype. The J gene is TRBJ2-7, the V gene TRBV20-1, with 7 bases matching TRBD1. Trimming took 3 bases from V and 3 from J; bases not matched to a gene: 17. CDR1 is DFQATT and CDR2 is SNEGSKA in the germline V gene (reference sequence). This CDR3 region has 17 residues. CDR3 sequence reads: CSASRDSSTSRGYEQYF. In DNA, the CDR3 is TGCAGTGCTAGCCGGGACAGTAGTACCTCCCGGGGCTACGAGCAGTACTTC.

A remark on this clonotype: A much more abundant neighbour one base away suggests this may be a read error. This sequence joins TRBV20-1 and TRBJ2-5; D gene uncertain. CDR1 is DFQATT, CDR2 SNEGSKA, per germline (reference sequence). The CDR3 extends over 14 amino acids. The V gene lost 6 bases and the J gene lost 5 bases, with 19 bases spanning the gap. The CDR3 nucleotides read TGCAGTGCCCTAAGGAATCTGGATCCGGAGACCCAGTACTTC. It codes for CSALRNLDPETQYF.

Many counts were recorded for this clonotype. This chain uses TRBV28 with TRBJ1-5; tentative D call: TRBD1 (6 bases). There are 15 residues in the CDR3. The ends were cut back, 3 bases at V and 1 base at J, with 10 bases in the middle. CDR1 and CDR2 from the germline V gene are MDHEN and SYDVKM. The CDR3 sequence: CASSFQGKSNQPQHF. CDR3 nucleotide sequence: TGTGCCAGCAGTTTTCAGGGGAAAAGCAATCAGCCCCAGCATTTT.

The chain has TRBV19 and TRBJ2-1, with a weak D call TRBD2 (6 bases). The CDR3 runs to 14 residues. V shed 5 bases and J shed 2 bases, with 10 bases lying between them. Germline values: CDR1 LNHDA, CDR2 SQIVND (reference sequence). The CDR3 sequence is CASSWGDAYNEQFF. The CDR3 coding sequence is TGTGCCAGTAGTTGGGGGGACGCCTACAATGAGCAGTTCTTC.

This clonotype was detected ten times or more. In DNA, the CDR3 is TGTGCCAGCAGTGAAGCGCCAGTACTAGCCAAAAACATTCAGTACTTC. Its translation: CASSEAPVLAKNIQYF. The chain employs TRBV2 and TRBJ2-4; the D is unclear. Germline assignment: CDR1 SNHLY and CDR2 FYNNEI. This CDR3 spans 16 amino acids. V was shortened by 0 bases and J by 0 bases, with 9 bases between the two germline ends.

This clonotype was detected only a few times. The genes are TRBV7-8 and TRBJ1-4; 7 bases agree with TRBD1. The V gene's germline CDR1 is SGHVS and CDR2 FQNEAQ. This CDR3 is built from 14 residues. The J segment lost 6 bases and the V segment lost 1 base, leaving 2 bases of the junction unmatched. CDR3 loop: CASSLVGTDEKLFF. The CDR3 DNA is TGTGCCAGCAGCTTAGTCGGGACAGATGAAAAACTGTTTTTT.

This clonotype was found many times. This chain connects TRBV30 to TRBJ1-4; the D is unclear. Trimming stripped 6 bases from V and 8 bases from J, with 7 bases between. CDR3 length: 10 residues. CDR1 GTSNPN and CDR2 SVGIG come from the germline V gene (reference sequence). Here the CDR3 DNA reads TGTGCCTGTTTCCGGGAAAAACTGTTTTTT. Protein product: CACFREKLFF.

This clonotype has only a few counts. The chain recombines TRBV5-5 with TRBJ1-1; the D gene is possibly TRBD1 (6 bases). The germline V gene encodes CDR1 SGHKS and CDR2 YYEKEE (reference sequence). V was pared by 4 bases and J by 1 base, with 29 bases between. This CDR3 region has 20 residues. CDR3 protein: CASSPRGGSASGAGNTEAFF. CDR3 coding DNA: TGTGCCAGCAGCCCTCGAGGGGGAAGTGCTTCGGGGGCTGGGAACACTGAAGCTTTCTTT.

V gene TRBV7-2 combines with J gene TRBJ2-1; unclear D gene. The CDR3 loop spans 11 amino acids. With 10 bases removed from V and 3 bases from J, the gap between germline ends came to 7 bases. CDR1 and CDR2 from the germline V gene are SGHTA and FQGNSA. The CDR3 loop is CATELYNEQFF. DNA for the CDR3: TGTGCCACCGAGCTCTACAATGAGCAGTTCTTC.

This clonotype was seen only a few times. The chain combines TRBV5-1 with TRBJ2-3, with D perhaps matching TRBD1 (5 bases). Deletions cut 3 bases from V and 5 bases from J, with 13 bases between. The CDR3 extends over 14 amino acids. The V gene's germline CDR1 is SGHRS and CDR2 YFSETQ. The CDR3 region has the DNA TGCGCCAGCAGCTCGGGCAGGGCGGTAGATACGCAGTATTTT. Its protein product is CASSSGRAVDTQYF.

This clonotype was seen ten or more times. The chain carries TRBV9 and TRBJ2-7, with unresolved D. CDR1 is SGDLS, CDR2 YYNGEE, per germline. Trimming cost V 1 base and J 1 base, with 9 bases left between them. CDR3 length: 14 amino acids. The CDR3 DNA follows: TGTGCCAGCAGCGTATTTGAGGCGTCCTACGAGCAGTACTTC. Encoded protein: CASSVFEASYEQYF.

Points on this clonotype: Since a much larger clone is just one base distant, this may be a read error. The conserved closing phenylalanine or tryptophan is absent in this CDR3, likely reflecting a read error. V and J are TRBV30 and TRBJ1-1, with D unresolved. The CDR3 runs 12 residues. Germline V lookup: CDR1 GTSNPN, CDR2 SVGIG (reference sequence). CDR3 nucleotide sequence: TGTGCTACTGAGACCCAGAACACTGAAGCTTTCCTT. Residues: CATETQNTEAFL.

This clonotype was recorded at least ten times. CDR3 region: CASSPQSVQETQYF. CDR3 coding DNA: TGTGCCAGCTCACCACAGTCAGTTCAAGAGACCCAGTACTTC. V and J are TRBV18 and TRBJ2-5; D is uncertain. Trimming took 1 base from V and 2 from J, leaving 8 bases between them. The CDR3 spans 14 residues. CDR1 is KGHSH, CDR2 LQKENI, per germline.

The chain carries TRBV7-3 and TRBJ2-3; 7 bases match TRBD1. Germline trimming cut 4 bases from V and 4 bases from J; bases unmatched to any gene: 23. The CDR3 spans 20 residues. Germline CDR1 is SGHTA and CDR2 is FQGTGA. The chain's CDR3 is CASSSFGPGTVGISADTQYF. The DNA of the CDR3 is TGTGCCAGCAGCTCATTTGGTCCCGGGACAGTTGGCATTTCCGCAGATACGCAGTATTTT.

This sequence joins TRBV5-6 and TRBJ2-5, with 11 bases that match TRBD1. The CDR3 contains 15 residues. Germline V gene lookup returns CDR1 SGHDT and CDR2 YYEEEE. The V gene end was trimmed by 8 bases and the J gene end by 5 bases; junction bases not matched to a gene: 11. The CDR3 is CASSIRTGGMETQYF. DNA of the CDR3: TGTGCCAGTAGTATAAGGACAGGGGGCATGGAGACCCAGTACTTC. Full variable domain (missing parts from reference TRBV5-6 and TRBJ2-5): DAGVTQSPTHLIKTRGQQVTLRCSPKSGHDTVSWYQQALGQGPQFIFQYYEEEERQRGNFPDRFSGHQFPNYSSELNVNALLLGDSALYLCASSIRTGGMETQYFGPGTRLLVL.

This clonotype has ten or more counts. V usage is TRBV28 and J usage is TRBJ1-1; 7 nucleotides agree with TRBD1. Germline lookup yields CDR1 MDHEN and CDR2 SYDVKM. Germline trimming cut 5 bases from V and 4 bases from J; bases unmatched to any gene: 10. This CDR3 is 15 amino acids long. CDR3 DNA sequence: TGTGCCAGCAGTCTGGCTACAGGGGCGGGCACTGAAGCTTTCTTT. Amino acid sequence: CASSLATGAGTEAFF. Looking up the rest from reference TRBV28 and TRBJ1-1 gives the full variable domain: DVKVTQSSRYLVKRTGEKVFLECVQDMDHENMFWYRQDPGLGLRLIYFSYDVKMKEKGDIPEGYSVSREKKERFSLILESASTNQTSMYLCASSLATGAGTEAFFGQGTRLTVV.

Concerning this clonotype itself: One base away lies a much larger clone, so this may be a sequencing read error. This chain uses TRBV20-1 with TRBJ2-7; 9 bases match TRBD2. The CDR3 loop spans 16 amino acids. Germline loops: CDR1 DFQATT, CDR2 SNEGSKA (reference sequence). Unmatched junction bases numbered 11, after V lost 2 bases and J lost 3 bases. CDR3 residues: CSARILKLSGGYEQYF. CDR3 bases: TGCAGTGCTAGAATCCTAAAGCTTAGCGGGGGCTACGAGCAGTACTTC.

This clonotype occurred a few times. The gene calls are TRBV11-2 and TRBJ2-1, with 7 bases lining up with TRBD2. The V gene's germline CDR1 is SGHAT and CDR2 FQNNGV. V lost 0 bases to trimming and J lost 8 bases; unmatched junction nucleotides: 10. The CDR3 is made up of 16 amino acids. Here the CDR3 DNA reads TGTGCCAGCAGCTTAGAGTATCTAGCGGTAGTCGATGAGCAGTTCTTC. Translating it yields CASSLEYLAVVDEQFF.

This clonotype was seen ten or more times. The chain joins TRBV2 to TRBJ1-4; 9 nucleotides agree with TRBD1. Germline loops: CDR1 SNHLY, CDR2 FYNNEI. The ends lost 6 bases at V and 7 bases at J; junction bases unmatched: 3. This CDR3 is 13 amino acids long. The CDR3 reads CASRSGQGEKLFF. DNA for the CDR3: TGTGCCAGCAGGTCGGGACAGGGTGAAAAACTGTTTTTT. The full variable domain, its missing parts supplied by reference TRBV2 and TRBJ1-4, is EPEVTQTPSHQVTQMGQEVILRCVPISNHLYFYWYRQILGQKVEFLVSFYNNEISEKSEIFDDQFSVERPDGSNFTLKIRSTKLEDSAMYFCASRSGQGEKLFFGSGTQLSVL.

This clonotype appeared a few times. The V and J genes are TRBV3-1 and TRBJ2-2; D gene uncertain. The germline V and J ends were trimmed by 4 bases and 4 bases, with 16 bases remaining between them. Germline V gene data show CDR1 as LGHDT and CDR2 as YNNKEL (reference sequence). CDR3 size: 16 residues. In nucleotides, the CDR3 is TGTGCCAGCAGCCTTCGTCCCGGCGGAGCCACCGGGGAGCTGTTTTTT. Translating it yields CASSLRPGGATGELFF.

V gene TRBV20-1 combines with J gene TRBJ2-7; D is perhaps TRBD1 or TRBD2 (6 bases each). The germline V and J ends were trimmed by 4 bases and 4 bases, with 17 bases remaining between them. The CDR3 totals 14 residues. From germline, CDR1 is DFQATT and CDR2 SNEGSKA (reference sequence). Here the CDR3 reads CSAMRRKGGYEQYF. The CDR3 DNA is TGCAGTGCTATGCGGCGGAAAGGGGGGTACGAGCAGTACTTC.

CDR3 sequence: CASSYAQGADYGYTF. The CDR3 DNA reads as TGTGCCAGCAGCTACGCACAGGGGGCCGACTATGGCTACACCTTC. The chain has TRBV6-5 and TRBJ1-2; TRBD1 aligns across 9 bases. There are 15 residues in the CDR3. J lost 3 bases, V lost 6 bases, and 8 bases had no gene match. Looked up from germline, CDR1 is MNHEY and CDR2 is SVGAGI.

V and J are TRBV7-9 and TRBJ2-7; D perhaps matches TRBD1 (6 bases). The CDR3 consists of 13 residues. Germline V CDR1 and CDR2: SEHNR, FQNEAQ (reference sequence). V was cut by 6 bases and J by 1 base, with 10 bases left in between. CDR3 coding DNA: TGTGCCAGCAGTTCTGACAGGTCCTACGAGCAGTACTTC. Translating it yields CASSSDRSYEQYF.